This T cell receptor beta chain originates from a study of T cell responses to AZD1222 COVID-19 vaccine (dated by TCRdb to the early 2020s). Regarding the research as a whole: AZD1222 recipients given second doses at about 4 weeks or at about 12 weeks were pooled, since spike-specific TCR depth and breadth were not found to differ between the two schedules. TCR sequencing was performed for about 250 trial participants, of whom around 200 were given two doses of AZD1222 and some 26 were given two doses of MenACWY control vaccine. Trial participants were enrolled by age into subgroups of 18-55, 56-69 and 70-plus years, and about 150, 27 and 61 TCR-sequenced participants, respectively, were included in these subgroups. General conclusions and limits of the study: Nearly half of unique spike-specific TCRs reportedly recognized epitopes outside regions mutated in the B.1.351 and B.1.1.7 variants. After two AZD1222 doses, spike-specific TCR breadth and depth were significantly higher than at day 0 and than in MenACWY recipients. Participants were mostly white British, with more females than males. The authors suggested clonal diversity may have been underestimated. Because no day 14 peak-response samples were available, the repertoires could be characterized only after the peak T cell response. In the small 56-69-year group, the increase in depth fell short of significance, most likely because of low power. Conclusions about previously exposed vaccinees are limited, since just five to seven AZD1222 recipients were seropositive for SARS-CoV-2 at baseline. The vaccine-associated CD4 TCRs covered the entire spike protein, and the dominant responses fell in regions 160-218 and 743-854.

Sample time point, as interpreted from the label and publication: baseline before first vaccination. Vaccinee samples were obtained from the UK trials COV001 and COV002, which included a single-blind randomized controlled phase 2/3 trial of AZD1222 (ChAdOx1 nCoV-19) in healthy adults. Trial participant PBMC samples were collected at day 0 and day 28 after the second dose for TCRbeta chain sequencing. The CDR3 regions of human TCRbeta chains were subjected to immunosequencing. The original methods were these. Repertoire TCRs were matched against a reference library of SARS-CoV-2-specific TCRs generated with the MIRA antigen-specificity platform. Breadth was defined as the fraction of unique TCRs that were SARS-CoV-2-associated, and depth was defined as the fraction of total T cells that were SARS-CoV-2-associated. Using the MIRA data, each spike-specific TCR was mapped to the spike region that the TCR reacts to and placed in a CD4 or CD8 class. Log10-transformed breadth and depth values were compared by one-way ANOVA with Sidak's multiple comparisons tests. As stored in TCRdb, this immuneACCESS dataset retains in-frame rearrangements with V and J assigned. A fraction of the clones does not appear; measured against another copy, unresolved V genes explain less than half of the discrepancy, and the remainder lacks a known reason. V, J and clone size are taken as reported in that table, and D and trimming were inferred from the DNA itself. The sample has some 130,000 clones on record, roughly nine tenths of them singletons. About 7.1% of the sample comes from the top ten.

As for this clone: Its antigen remains unidentified. Base qualities are not provided; no much larger clone lies one nucleotide away.

The clonotype originates from an adult in good health. This specimen was peripheral blood, taken on day 0 of AZD1222 vaccination.

The DNA is TGTGCCAGCTCACCTGAGAGAGGGGGCAACTCTGGAAACACCATATATTTT. This gives the protein CASSPERGGNSGNTIYF. In this chain, TRBV18 is recombined with TRBJ1-3, with 7 bases aligning to TRBD1. The CDR3 has 17 amino acids, counting the end cysteine and phenylalanine. Only CDR3 DNA remains: 51 bases, in frame from the first base. In the germline V gene, CDR1 corresponds to KGHSH and CDR2 to LQKENI. Trimming leaves V shorter by 3 bases and J shorter by 0 bases, with the junction holding 8 bases beyond the gene matches.